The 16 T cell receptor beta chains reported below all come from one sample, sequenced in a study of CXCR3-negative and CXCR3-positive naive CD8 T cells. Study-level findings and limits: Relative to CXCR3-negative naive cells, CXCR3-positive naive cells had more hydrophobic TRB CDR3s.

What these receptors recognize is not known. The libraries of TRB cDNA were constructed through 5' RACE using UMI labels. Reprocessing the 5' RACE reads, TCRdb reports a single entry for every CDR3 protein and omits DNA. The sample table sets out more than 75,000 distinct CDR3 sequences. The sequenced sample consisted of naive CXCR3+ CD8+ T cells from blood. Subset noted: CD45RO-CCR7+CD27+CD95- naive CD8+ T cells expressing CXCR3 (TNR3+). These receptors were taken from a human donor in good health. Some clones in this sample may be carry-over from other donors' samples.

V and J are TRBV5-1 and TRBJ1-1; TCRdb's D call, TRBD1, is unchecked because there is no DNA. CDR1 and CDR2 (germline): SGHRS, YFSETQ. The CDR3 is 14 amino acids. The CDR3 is CASSFEGDDTEAFF.

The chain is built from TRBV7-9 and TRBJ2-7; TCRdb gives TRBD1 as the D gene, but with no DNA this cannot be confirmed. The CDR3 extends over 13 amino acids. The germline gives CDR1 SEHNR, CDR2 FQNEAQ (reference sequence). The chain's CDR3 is CASSLGPGDEQYF.

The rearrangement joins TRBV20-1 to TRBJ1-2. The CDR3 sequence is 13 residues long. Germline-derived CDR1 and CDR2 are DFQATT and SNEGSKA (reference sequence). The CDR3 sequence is CSLEDTANYGYTF.

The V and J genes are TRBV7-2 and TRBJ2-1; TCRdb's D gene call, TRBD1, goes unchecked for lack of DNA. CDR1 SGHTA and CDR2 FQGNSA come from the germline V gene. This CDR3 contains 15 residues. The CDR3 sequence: CASSPNSGFGNEQFF.

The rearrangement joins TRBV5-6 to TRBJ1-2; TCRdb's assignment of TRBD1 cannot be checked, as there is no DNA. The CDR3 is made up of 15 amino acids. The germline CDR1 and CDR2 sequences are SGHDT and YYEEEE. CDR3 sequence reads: CASSYDGTPFYGYTF. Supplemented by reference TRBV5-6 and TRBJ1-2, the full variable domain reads DAGVTQSPTHLIKTRGQQVTLRCSPKSGHDTVSWYQQALGQGPQFIFQYYEEEERQRGNFPDRFSGHQFPNYSSELNVNALLLGDSALYLCASSYDGTPFYGYTFGSGTRLTVV.

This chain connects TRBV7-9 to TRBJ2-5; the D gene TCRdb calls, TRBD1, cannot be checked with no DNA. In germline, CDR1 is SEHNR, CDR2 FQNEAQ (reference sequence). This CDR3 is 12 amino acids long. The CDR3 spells CASGTGGETQYF.

The CDR3: CASSDSLVGGSHGDTQYF. V gene TRBV9 combines with J gene TRBJ2-3; checking the TCRdb D call of TRBD2 is not possible without DNA. Germline-derived CDR1 and CDR2 are SGDLS and YYNGEE. The CDR3 has 18 amino acids.

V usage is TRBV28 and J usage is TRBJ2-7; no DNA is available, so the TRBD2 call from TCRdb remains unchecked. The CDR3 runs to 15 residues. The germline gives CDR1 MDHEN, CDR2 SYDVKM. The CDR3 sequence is CASSDVGRLEYEQYF.

The CDR3 reads CACIHGNTEAFF. V usage is TRBV19 and J usage is TRBJ1-1. Germline V gene sequence: CDR1 LNHDA, CDR2 SQIVND (reference sequence). The CDR3 contains 12 residues.

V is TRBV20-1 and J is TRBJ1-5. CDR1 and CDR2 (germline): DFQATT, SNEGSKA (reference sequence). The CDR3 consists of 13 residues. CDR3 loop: CSAAEYSNQPQHF.

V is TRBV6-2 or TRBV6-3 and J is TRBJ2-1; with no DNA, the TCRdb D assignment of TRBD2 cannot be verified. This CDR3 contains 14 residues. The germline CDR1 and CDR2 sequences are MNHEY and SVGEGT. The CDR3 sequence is CASSIGTNYNEQFF.

The CDR3: CATRWGAGELFF. The chain carries TRBV15 and TRBJ2-2; TCRdb selects TRBD1, and the lack of DNA leaves this call unchecked. Germline CDR1 reads LNHNV; CDR2 reads YYDKDF (reference sequence). This CDR3 is 12 amino acids long. The variable domain in full, with the rest retrieved from reference TRBV15 and TRBJ2-2, is DAMVIQNPRYQVTQFGKPVTLSCSQTLNHNVMYWYQQKSSQAPKLLFHYYDKDFNNEADTPDNFQSRRPNTSFCFLDIRSPGLGDTAMYLCATRWGAGELFFGEGSRLTVL.

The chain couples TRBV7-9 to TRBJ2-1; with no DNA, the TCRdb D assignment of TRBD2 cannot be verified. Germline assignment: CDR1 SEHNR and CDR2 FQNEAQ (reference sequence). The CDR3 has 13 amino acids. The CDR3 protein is CAIGGRAESEQFF.

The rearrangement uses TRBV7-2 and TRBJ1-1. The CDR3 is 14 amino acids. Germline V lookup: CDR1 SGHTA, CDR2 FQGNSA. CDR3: CASSSLTVNTEAFF.

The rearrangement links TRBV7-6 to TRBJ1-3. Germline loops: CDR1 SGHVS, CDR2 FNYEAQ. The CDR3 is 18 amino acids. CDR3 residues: CASSLEGGERETGNTIYF.

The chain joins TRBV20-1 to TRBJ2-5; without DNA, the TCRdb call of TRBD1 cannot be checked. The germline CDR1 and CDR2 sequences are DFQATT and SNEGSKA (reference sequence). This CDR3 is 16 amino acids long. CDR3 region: CSARDSAASWGETQYF.